Listed here are 32 T cell receptor beta chains from one sample, sequenced in a study of blood T cell repertoires in COVID-19. Assay used: immunoSEQ multiplex PCR; TCRdb lists only in-frame clones, some missing. The table has 65,000 to 85,000 clones, 60% to 85% seen once. The sequenced sample consisted of peripheral blood. These receptors all come from a human donor in a cohort sampled during active COVID-19.

This chain links TRBV14 with TRBJ2-1; 9 bases align to TRBD1. Germline values: CDR1 SGHDN, CDR2 FVKESK. J lost 2 bases, V lost 4 bases, and 3 bases had no gene match. The CDR3 is 15 amino acids. CDR3 loop: CASSPRQGAYNEQFF. CDR3 DNA: TGTGCCAGCAGCCCTCGACAGGGGGCCTACAATGAGCAGTTCTTC.

The CDR3 spells CASSQERTGTDTQYF. The CDR3, as DNA: TGCGCCAGCAGCCAAGAGAGAACAGGCACAGATACGCAGTATTTT. The genes are TRBV4-1 and TRBJ2-3; no definite D call. The CDR3 sequence is 15 residues long. Germline V gene lookup returns CDR1 MGHRA and CDR2 YSYEKL. Between the trimmed V and J ends, which lost 0 bases and 1 base, there was a span of 8 bases.

The rearrangement links TRBV11-3 to TRBJ2-1; 7 bases line up with TRBD1. J lost 12 bases, V lost 5 bases, and 13 bases had no gene match. The germline V gene encodes CDR1 SGHNT and CDR2 YENEEA. This CDR3 has 14 residues. Here the CDR3 reads CASSPTDRVRGQFF. The CDR3 DNA reads as TGTGCCAGCAGCCCCACCGACAGGGTCAGGGGGCAGTTCTTC.

The CDR3 sequence is CASRPDRNTDTQYF. The DNA of the CDR3 is TGTGCCAGCAGACCGGACAGGAACACAGATACGCAGTATTTT. The chain has TRBV6-5 and TRBJ2-3; 7 nucleotides agree with TRBD1. The trim removed 6 bases at V and 2 bases at J, leaving 5 bases unmatched. The germline gives CDR1 MNHEY, CDR2 SVGAGI. This CDR3 is 14 amino acids long.

This clone was counted a single time. V gene TRBV6-2 or TRBV6-3 combines with J gene TRBJ2-3, with TRBD2 matching 10 bases. The CDR3 contains 18 residues. The germline V gene has CDR1 MNHEY and CDR2 SVGEGT. V trimming: 2 bases; J trimming: 3 bases; junction bases outside the gene matches: 11. The CDR3 reads CASSYGPPGLAKTDTQYF. The CDR3 DNA reads as TGTGCCAGCAGTTACGGCCCTCCGGGACTAGCGAAGACAGATACGCAGTATTTT.

The chain has TRBV24-1 and TRBJ2-3; TRBD1 aligns across 8 bases. J was trimmed by 4 bases and V by 3 bases; bases with no gene match: 11. The CDR3 loop spans 17 amino acids. The germline V gene has CDR1 KGHDR and CDR2 SFDVKD. The CDR3 reads CATSDPARTGKADTQYF. CDR3 sequence (DNA): TGTGCCACCAGTGATCCCGCCCGGACAGGGAAGGCAGATACGCAGTATTTT.

CDR3 loop: CASSDRTGRNEQFF. As DNA, the CDR3 is TGTGCCAGCAGTGACAGGACGGGGAGGAATGAGCAGTTCTTC. The rearrangement uses TRBV2 and TRBJ2-1; D is perhaps TRBD2 (6 bases). V shed 3 bases and J shed 7 bases, with 13 bases lying between them. Looked up from germline, CDR1 is SNHLY and CDR2 is FYNNEI. The CDR3 consists of 14 residues.

The chain is built from TRBV19 and TRBJ2-2, with 7 nucleotides matching TRBD1. The germline gives CDR1 LNHDA, CDR2 SQIVND (reference sequence). The CDR3 is made up of 14 amino acids. The ends lost 10 bases at V and 3 bases at J; junction bases unmatched: 8. CDR3 sequence reads: CATLRDRYTGELFF. CDR3 nucleotides: TGTGCCACACTCCGGGACAGATACACCGGGGAGCTGTTTTTT.

The rearrangement uses TRBV5-1 and TRBJ2-3, with 10 bases identical to TRBD2. Germline lookup yields CDR1 SGHRS and CDR2 YFSETQ. The J segment lost 6 bases and the V segment lost 2 bases, leaving 9 bases of the junction unmatched. The CDR3 sequence is 16 residues long. The CDR3 region is CASSFLAGALRDTQYF. The CDR3 region has the DNA TGCGCCAGCAGCTTCCTAGCGGGGGCACTCCGGGATACGCAGTATTTT.

CDR3 sequence (DNA): TGTGCCAGCACTTCCGGAGGCCTTTCTTACAATGAGCAGTTCTTC. This codes for CASTSGGLSYNEQFF. The chain has TRBV11-2 and TRBJ2-1, with a weak D call TRBD2 (5 bases). Trimming shortened V by 7 bases and J by 4 bases, and 17 bases separated the two germline ends. Looked up from germline, CDR1 is SGHAT and CDR2 is FQNNGV. The CDR3 is 15 residues long.

This sequence joins TRBV27 and TRBJ1-6, with D possibly being TRBD1 (6 bases). Looked up from germline, CDR1 is MNHEY and CDR2 is SMNVEV (reference sequence). This CDR3 contains 16 residues. Trimming shortened V by 8 bases and J by 0 bases, and 14 bases separated the two germline ends. The CDR3 reads CASQGTKSSYNSPLHF. Here the CDR3 DNA reads TGTGCCAGCCAGGGGACAAAGAGCTCCTATAATTCACCCCTCCACTTT.

This clone was observed once. This rearrangement joins TRBV7-2 to TRBJ2-3, with 10 bases identical to TRBD2. Trimming at V came to 5 bases and at J to 4 bases, leaving 3 bases not matched to a gene. Germline CDR1 reads SGHTA; CDR2 reads FQGNSA. The CDR3 is made up of 14 amino acids. The CDR3 loop is CASSAGTSADTQYF. CDR3 bases: TGTGCCAGCAGCGCCGGGACTAGCGCAGATACGCAGTATTTT.

The chain has TRBV6-6 and TRBJ2-1; D may be TRBD2 (7 bases). The CDR3 runs to 15 residues. The germline V and J ends were trimmed by 6 bases and 4 bases, with 16 bases remaining between them. Per the germline V gene, CDR1 is MNHNY and CDR2 is SVGAGI (reference sequence). The CDR3 nucleotides read TGTGCCAGCAGGCCTCGGGGGGCCCTTTACAATGAGCAGTTCTTC. Protein: CASRPRGALYNEQFF.

The chain has TRBV11-2 and TRBJ2-3, with D tentatively TRBD2 (6 bases). CDR3 size: 15 residues. Germline lookup yields CDR1 SGHAT and CDR2 FQNNGV. The ends were cut back, 2 bases at V and 7 bases at J, with 16 bases in the middle. CDR3 DNA sequence: TGTGCCAGCAGCTTAAGGAAGGTCAGCGGGTATACGCAGTATTTT. This translates into CASSLRKVSGYTQYF. Using reference TRBV11-2 and TRBJ2-3 for the parts outside the CDR3, the full variable domain is EAGVAQSPRYKIIEKRQSVAFWCNPISGHATLYWYQQILGQGPKLLIQFQNNGVVDDSQLPKDRFSAERLKGVDSTLKIQPAKLEDSAVYLCASSLRKVSGYTQYFGPGTRLTVL.

This chain connects TRBV5-1 to TRBJ2-7, with TRBD1 matching 8 bases. V lost 1 base to trimming and J lost 4 bases; unmatched junction nucleotides: 10. CDR1 is SGHRS, CDR2 YFSETQ, per germline. The length of the CDR3 is 16 residues. In DNA, the CDR3 is TGCGCCAGCAGCTTGTATCCTATTGGACAGGGATACGAGCAGTACGTC. This translates into CASSLYPIGQGYEQYV.

The genes are TRBV29-1 and TRBJ2-1, with 11 nucleotides matching TRBD2. The germline gives CDR1 SQVTM, CDR2 ANQGSEA. The J segment lost 8 bases and the V segment lost 5 bases, leaving 5 bases of the junction unmatched. CDR3 size: 13 residues. CDR3 bases: TGCAGCGTTTCACTAGCGGGAGCGGATGAGCAGTTCTTC. Translation gives CSVSLAGADEQFF.

This clone was seen once. This chain connects TRBV6-2 or TRBV6-3 to TRBJ1-1, with a weak D call TRBD1 (5 bases). The CDR3 spans 12 residues. V dropped 2 bases and J dropped 5 bases, with 6 bases sitting between them. Germline assignment: CDR1 MNHEY and CDR2 SVGEGT. The CDR3 loop reads CASSYGATEAFF. DNA of the CDR3: TGTGCCAGCAGTTACGGGGCAACTGAAGCTTTCTTT.

This chain connects TRBV15 to TRBJ2-5; TRBD2 agrees at 7 bases. Germline V gene lookup returns CDR1 LNHNV and CDR2 YYDKDF (reference sequence). Germline trimming cut 5 bases from V and 1 base from J; bases unmatched to any gene: 7. CDR3 length: 15 residues. CDR3 sequence (DNA): TGTGCCACCAGCCGGCGGGGCGGGGGCCAAGAGACCCAGTACTTC. As protein: CATSRRGGGQETQYF.

The chain uses TRBV6-6 and TRBJ1-5; tentatively, D is TRBD1 (6 bases). There are 15 residues in the CDR3. The V end was cut by 5 bases, the J end by 3 bases, with 14 bases between. The germline CDR1 and CDR2 sequences are MNHNY and SVGAGI (reference sequence). The CDR3 region is CASSGGWDNNQPQHF. CDR3 coding DNA: TGTGCCAGCAGTGGGGGTTGGGACAACAATCAGCCCCAGCATTTT.

Many counts were recorded for this clone. The V call is TRBV28, the J call TRBJ2-5; no definite D call. V gave up 1 base and J gave up 5 bases, with 5 bases separating them. The CDR3 runs 12 residues. CDR1 and CDR2 from the germline V gene are MDHEN and SYDVKM. CDR3 loop: CASSLSGETQYF. CDR3 nucleotide sequence: TGTGCCAGCAGTTTATCTGGCGAGACCCAGTACTTC.

The chain has TRBV11-3 and TRBJ2-5, with 9 bases that match TRBD1. Germline lookup yields CDR1 SGHNT and CDR2 YENEEA. There are 13 residues in the CDR3. The V gene end was trimmed by 4 bases and the J gene end by 5 bases; junction bases not matched to a gene: 2. CDR3 residues: CASSSGQGETQYF. CDR3 nucleotide sequence: TGTGCCAGCAGCTCAGGACAGGGGGAGACCCAGTACTTC.

The chain employs TRBV11-2 and TRBJ1-1; D unclear. This CDR3 comprises 15 residues. The V and J ends lost 1 base and 1 base respectively, with 10 bases between them. CDR1 and CDR2 from the germline V gene are SGHAT and FQNNGV. CDR3 protein: CASSLGSYRNTEAFF. CDR3 sequence (DNA): TGTGCCAGCAGCTTAGGCTCCTATCGGAACACTGAAGCTTTCTTT.

The gene calls are TRBV27 and TRBJ2-7, with 7 nucleotides matching TRBD1. Germline V gives CDR1 MNHEY, CDR2 SMNVEV (reference sequence). V shed 4 bases and J 2 bases; nucleotides not matched to a gene: 11. The CDR3 totals 16 residues. CDR3 nucleotides: TGTGCCAGCAGTTCACAAGGGGGCGGCGGTCCCTACGAGCAGTACTTC. Its protein is CASSSQGGGGPYEQYF.

This chain links TRBV19 with TRBJ1-2, with TRBD1 matching 11 bases. The CDR3 has 18 amino acids. CDR1 LNHDA and CDR2 SQIVND come from the germline V gene (reference sequence). V lost 1 base and J lost 8; bases outside the gene matches: 15. The CDR3 here is CASSIGFDGTGGMDGYTF. Written as DNA, the CDR3 is TGTGCCAGTAGTATAGGCTTCGACGGGACAGGGGGAATGGACGGCTACACCTTC.

This clone appeared once. This rearrangement joins TRBV24-1 to TRBJ2-3; TRBD1 agrees at 8 bases. Germline lookup yields CDR1 KGHDR and CDR2 SFDVKD. This CDR3 has 15 residues. Germline trimming cut 9 bases from V and 4 bases from J; bases unmatched to any gene: 11. For the CDR3, the DNA is TGTGCCACCCGGCACGACAGGGGTTGGGCAGATACGCAGTATTTT. It codes for CATRHDRGWADTQYF.

The chain uses TRBV12-3 or TRBV12-4 and TRBJ2-7; D remains ambiguous. V was pared by 3 bases and J by 0 bases, with 3 bases between. This CDR3 is 12 amino acids long. CDR3 protein: CASSLASYEQYF. The DNA of the CDR3 is TGTGCCAGCAGTTTGGCCTCCTACGAGCAGTACTTC.

The V call is TRBV11-3, the J call TRBJ2-7, with TRBD2 as a possible D gene (5 bases). The germline V gene encodes CDR1 SGHNT and CDR2 YENEEA. Trimming took 2 bases from V and 3 from J, leaving 20 bases between them. The CDR3 is made up of 17 amino acids. In DNA form, the CDR3 reads TGTGCCAGCAGCTTACGTTATTATGATGAGGGAATCTACGAGCAGTACTTC. It encodes CASSLRYYDEGIYEQYF.

This chain uses TRBV5-5 with TRBJ2-3; possible D gene TRBD2, 6 bases. CDR1 and CDR2 (germline): SGHKS, YYEKEE (reference sequence). This CDR3 spans 16 amino acids. The V gene lost 2 bases and the J gene lost 2 bases, with 15 bases spanning the gap. In DNA form, the CDR3 reads TGTGCCAGCAGCTTCTATGTAACTAGCCCCACAGATACGCAGTATTTT. Amino acid sequence: CASSFYVTSPTDTQYF.

The chain links TRBV7-6 to TRBJ2-1; tentatively, D is TRBD2 (6 bases). Germline loops: CDR1 SGHVS, CDR2 FNYEAQ. The CDR3 runs to 13 residues. Trimming cost V 1 base and J 10 bases, with 11 bases left between them. CDR3 coding DNA: TGTGCCAGCAGCTTAGTCGGGAGTGGGGAGCAGTTCTTC. Translation: CASSLVGSGEQFF.

The chain joins TRBV11-2 to TRBJ2-1; the D gene is possibly TRBD1 (5 bases). The V gene's germline CDR1 is SGHAT and CDR2 FQNNGV. Deletions cut 4 bases from V and 4 bases from J, with 8 bases between. CDR3 length: 13 amino acids. This CDR3 is CASSSQVYNEQFF. CDR3 coding DNA: TGTGCCAGCAGCTCACAGGTTTACAATGAGCAGTTCTTC.

A few counts support this clone. The J gene is TRBJ1-1, the V gene TRBV18, with TRBD1 as a possible D gene (5 bases). V was pared by 6 bases and J by 1 base, with 18 bases between. The germline V gene has CDR1 KGHSH and CDR2 LQKENI. The CDR3 has 16 residues. CDR3 residues: CASSRRRDRGNTEAFF. CDR3 coding DNA: TGTGCCAGCTCGAGGCGGAGGGACCGAGGGAACACTGAAGCTTTCTTT.

The chain links TRBV4-3 to TRBJ1-1, with 7 bases identical to TRBD1. The germline V gene has CDR1 LGHNA and CDR2 YSLEER. The CDR3 runs 17 residues. Losses at the gene ends were 0 bases for V and 0 bases for J; bases not matched to a gene: 7. DNA for the CDR3: TGCGCCAGCAGCCAAGATTTAGGGGGCCCCGTGAACACTGAAGCTTTCTTT. Protein product: CASSQDLGGPVNTEAFF.